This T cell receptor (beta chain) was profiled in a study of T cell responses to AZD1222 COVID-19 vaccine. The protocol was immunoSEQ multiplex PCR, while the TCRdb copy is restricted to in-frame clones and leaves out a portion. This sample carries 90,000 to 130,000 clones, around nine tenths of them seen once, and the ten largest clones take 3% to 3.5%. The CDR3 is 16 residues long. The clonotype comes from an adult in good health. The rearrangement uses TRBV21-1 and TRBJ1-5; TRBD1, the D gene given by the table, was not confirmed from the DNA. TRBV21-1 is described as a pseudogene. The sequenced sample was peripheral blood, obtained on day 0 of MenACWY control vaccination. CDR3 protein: CASSKARGQGNQPQHF. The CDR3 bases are TGTGCCAGCAGCAAAGCGCGCGGACAGGGCAATCAGCCCCAGCATTTT.